This paragraph covers one T cell receptor beta chain sequence. Its specificity is not known. CDR1 and CDR2 (germline): MNHNY, SVGAGI (reference sequence). The trim removed 8 bases at V and 10 bases at J, leaving 15 bases unmatched. This CDR3 has 15 amino acids. This specimen belongs to a study of T-cell memory formation after mild COVID-19. The authors produced TCR alpha and TCR beta cDNA libraries with sample barcodes and UMIs by 5'RACE using constant-segment primers. TCRdb ran MiXCR on the 5' RACE reads and lists one entry per CDR3 protein. The table includes roughly 450,000 distinct CDR3 sequences, more than 15% detected once. Study-wide findings and caveats: Memory from before infection featured some responding clones, which suggests cross-reactive memory joined.

Sequencing was done on a sample of PBMCs or a T cell subset sorted from them (not recorded which). The receptor was isolated from a man aged 18 to 29 who had mild COVID-19 (a few samples of this study predate the infection). Cell type and time point are not known. The chain couples TRBV6-6 to TRBJ2-2; 8 nucleotides match TRBD2. The CDR3 nucleotides read TGTGCCAGCGAACGGGCGGGGGGCGCCGAAGTGGAGCTGTTTTTT. Its protein is CASERAGGAEVELFF.